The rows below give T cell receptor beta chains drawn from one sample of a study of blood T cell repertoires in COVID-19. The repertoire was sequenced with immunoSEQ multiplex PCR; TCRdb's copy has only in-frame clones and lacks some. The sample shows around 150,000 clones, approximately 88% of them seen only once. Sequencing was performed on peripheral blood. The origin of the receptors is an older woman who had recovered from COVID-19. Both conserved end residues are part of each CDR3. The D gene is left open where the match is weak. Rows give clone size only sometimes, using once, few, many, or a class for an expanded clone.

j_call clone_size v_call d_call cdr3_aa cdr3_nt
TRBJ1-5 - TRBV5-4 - CASSLAGGGPDQPQHF TGTGCCAGCAGCTTGGCAGGCGGGGGGCCAGATCAGCCCCAGCATTTT
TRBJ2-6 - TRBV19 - CASSISTAGANVLTF TGTGCCAGTAGTATATCTACAGCTGGGGCCAACGTCCTGACTTTC
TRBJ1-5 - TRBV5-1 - CASSLAGGNQPQHF TGCGCCAGCAGCTTAGCGGGAGGCAATCAGCCCCAGCATTTT
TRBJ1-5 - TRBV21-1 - CASSSGGLSQPQHF TGTGCCAGCAGTTCCGGGGGTCTCTCTCAGCCCCAGCATTTT
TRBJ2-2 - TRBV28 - CASSFDNRYTGELFF TGTGCCAGCAGTTTTGATAACAGATACACCGGGGAGCTGTTTTTT
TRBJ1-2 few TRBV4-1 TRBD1 CASSQVGTGGYYGYTF TGCGCCAGCAGCCAGGTGGGGACAGGGGGCTACTATGGCTACACCTTC
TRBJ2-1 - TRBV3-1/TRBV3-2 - CASSQDIGLREQFF TGTGCCAGCAGCCAAGACATTGGACTTAGAGAGCAGTTCTTC
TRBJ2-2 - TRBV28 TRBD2 CASSNSGGTGELFF TGTGCCAGCAGTAATAGCGGGGGCACCGGGGAGCTGTTTTTT
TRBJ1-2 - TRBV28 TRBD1 CASSPPSTGLLGYTF TGTGCCAGCAGTCCCCCCTCGACAGGGCTACTGGGCTACACCTTC
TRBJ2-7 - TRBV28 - CASRYESGEQYF TGTGCCAGCAGGTACGAATCGGGGGAGCAGTACTTC
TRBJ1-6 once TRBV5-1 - CASSYSGANSPLHF TGCGCCAGCAGCTATAGCGGGGCTAATTCACCCCTCCACTTT
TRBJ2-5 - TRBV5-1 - CASSLEMTGQETQYF TGCGCCAGCAGCTTGGAAATGACAGGACAAGAGACCCAGTACTTC
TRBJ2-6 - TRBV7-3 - CASSPLISGANVLTF TGTGCCAGCAGCCCGCTAATTTCTGGGGCCAACGTCCTGACTTTC
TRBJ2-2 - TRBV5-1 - CASSLTGNAGELFF TGCGCCAGCAGTCTCACAGGGAACGCCGGGGAGCTGTTTTTT
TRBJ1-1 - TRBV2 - CASSVGVNTEAFF TGTGCCAGCAGTGTCGGGGTGAACACTGAAGCTTTCTTT
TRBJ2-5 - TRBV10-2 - CASSGQIQETQYF TGCGCCAGCAGTGGACAGATTCAAGAGACCCAGTACTTC
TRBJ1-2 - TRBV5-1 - CASSFSGNNGYTF TGCGCCAGCAGCTTTTCAGGCAACAATGGCTACACCTTC
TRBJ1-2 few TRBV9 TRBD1 CASSPNRGDYGYTF TGTGCCAGCAGCCCTAACAGGGGCGACTATGGCTACACCTTC
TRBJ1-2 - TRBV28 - CASQLYEGPNYGYTF TGTGCCAGCCAACTATACGAGGGCCCTAACTATGGCTACACCTTC
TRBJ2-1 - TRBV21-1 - CASSKGQEPHNEQFF TGTGCCAGCAGCAAAGGGCAGGAACCCCACAATGAGCAGTTCTTC
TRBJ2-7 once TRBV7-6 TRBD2 CASSFGSGGALAYEQYF TGTGCCAGCAGCTTCGGTAGCGGGGGGGCTCTCGCCTACGAGCAGTACTTC
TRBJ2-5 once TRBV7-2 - CASSTRPGTPETQYF TGTGCCAGCAGCACAAGACCCGGGACACCGGAGACCCAGTACTTC
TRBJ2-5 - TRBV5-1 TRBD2 CASSPGGQETQYF TGCGCCAGCAGCCCCGGGGGGCAAGAGACCCAGTACTTC
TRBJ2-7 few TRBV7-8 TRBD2 CASSPPGRDPGEQYF TGTGCCAGCAGCCCCCCGGGGAGGGATCCTGGCGAGCAGTACTTC
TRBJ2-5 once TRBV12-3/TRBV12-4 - CASSSRLRETQYF TGTGCCAGCAGTTCTAGGCTGCGAGAGACCCAGTACTTC
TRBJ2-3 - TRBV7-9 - CASRPSRQLSPVTDTQYF TGTGCCAGCAGACCCTCGAGACAGTTGTCACCGGTCACAGATACGCAGTATTTT
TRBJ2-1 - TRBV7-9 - CASSFSHEQFF TGTGCCAGCAGCTTTTCACACGAGCAGTTCTTC
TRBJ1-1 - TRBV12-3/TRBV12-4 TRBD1 CASSNGQEAEAFF TGTGCCAGCAGTAATGGACAGGAGGCTGAAGCTTTCTTT
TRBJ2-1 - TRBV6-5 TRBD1 CASSRDRENEQFF TGTGCCAGCAGTAGGGACAGGGAAAATGAGCAGTTCTTC
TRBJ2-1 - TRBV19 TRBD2 CASGETSASYNEQFF TGTGCCAGTGGGGAAACTAGCGCATCCTACAATGAGCAGTTCTTC
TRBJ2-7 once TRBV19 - CASSIGNRDYEQYF TGTGCCAGTAGTATAGGGAACAGGGACTACGAGCAGTACTTC
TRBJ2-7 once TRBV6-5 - CASSYGQTQYF TGTGCCAGCAGTTACGGACAGACGCAGTACTTC
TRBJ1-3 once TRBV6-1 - CASSEILGLGNTIYF TGTGCCAGCAGTGAAATATTGGGGCTTGGAAACACCATATATTTT
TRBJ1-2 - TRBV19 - CASSIVGDRSYGYTF TGTGCCAGTAGTATAGTAGGGGATCGTTCTTATGGCTACACCTTC
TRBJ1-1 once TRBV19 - CATCRVVPEAFF TGTGCCACCTGCAGGGTGGTCCCCGAAGCTTTCTTT
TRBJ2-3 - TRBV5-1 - CASSLEGDDTQYF TGCGCCAGCAGCTTGGAAGGGGATGATACGCAGTATTTT
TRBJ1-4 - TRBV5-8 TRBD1 CASSRDSYNEKLFF TGTGCCAGCAGCCGGGACAGTTATAATGAAAAACTGTTTTTT
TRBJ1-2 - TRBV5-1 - CASSSTGDYGYTF TGCGCCAGCAGCTCTACAGGCGACTATGGCTACACCTTC
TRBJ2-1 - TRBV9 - CASSLGGNSYNEQFF TGTGCCAGCAGCCTGGGCGGGAACTCCTACAATGAGCAGTTCTTC
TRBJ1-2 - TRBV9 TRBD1 CASSAQGANYGYTF TGTGCCAGCAGCGCGCAGGGGGCTAACTATGGCTACACCTTC
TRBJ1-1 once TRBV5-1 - CASSLVYRQGNTEAFF TGCGCCAGCAGCTTGGTATATAGGCAGGGGAACACTGAAGCTTTCTTT
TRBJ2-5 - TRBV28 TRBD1 CASRVGTGGMETQYF TGTGCCAGCAGGGTCGGGACAGGGGGCATGGAGACCCAGTACTTC
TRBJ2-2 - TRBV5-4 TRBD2 CASSSSSGGANGELFF TGTGCCAGCAGCTCCTCTAGCGGGGGGGCCAACGGGGAGCTGTTTTTT
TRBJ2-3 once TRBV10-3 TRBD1 CAISPGQGVATQYF TGTGCCATCAGCCCAGGACAGGGGGTGGCTACGCAGTATTTT
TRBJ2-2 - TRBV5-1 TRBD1 CASSFVGTGSTLNTGELFF TGCGCCAGCAGCTTCGTTGGGACAGGGTCGACCCTGAACACCGGGGAGCTGTTTTTT
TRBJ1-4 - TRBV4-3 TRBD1 CASSRDRGNEKLFF TGCGCCAGCAGCCGAGACAGGGGTAATGAAAAACTGTTTTTT
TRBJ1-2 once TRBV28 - CASSSPGNLYGYTF TGTGCCAGCAGTAGTCCCGGGAACCTCTATGGCTACACCTTC
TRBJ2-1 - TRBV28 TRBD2 CASSWGGGAPYEQFF TGTGCCAGCAGTTGGGGCGGGGGGGCTCCCTATGAGCAGTTCTTC
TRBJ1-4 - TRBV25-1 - CASSGQSSVNEKLFF TGTGCCAGCAGCGGACAGTCGTCGGTTAATGAAAAACTGTTTTTT
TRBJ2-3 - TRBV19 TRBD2 CAVASGGAADTQYF TGTGCCGTCGCTAGCGGGGGGGCTGCAGATACGCAGTATTTT